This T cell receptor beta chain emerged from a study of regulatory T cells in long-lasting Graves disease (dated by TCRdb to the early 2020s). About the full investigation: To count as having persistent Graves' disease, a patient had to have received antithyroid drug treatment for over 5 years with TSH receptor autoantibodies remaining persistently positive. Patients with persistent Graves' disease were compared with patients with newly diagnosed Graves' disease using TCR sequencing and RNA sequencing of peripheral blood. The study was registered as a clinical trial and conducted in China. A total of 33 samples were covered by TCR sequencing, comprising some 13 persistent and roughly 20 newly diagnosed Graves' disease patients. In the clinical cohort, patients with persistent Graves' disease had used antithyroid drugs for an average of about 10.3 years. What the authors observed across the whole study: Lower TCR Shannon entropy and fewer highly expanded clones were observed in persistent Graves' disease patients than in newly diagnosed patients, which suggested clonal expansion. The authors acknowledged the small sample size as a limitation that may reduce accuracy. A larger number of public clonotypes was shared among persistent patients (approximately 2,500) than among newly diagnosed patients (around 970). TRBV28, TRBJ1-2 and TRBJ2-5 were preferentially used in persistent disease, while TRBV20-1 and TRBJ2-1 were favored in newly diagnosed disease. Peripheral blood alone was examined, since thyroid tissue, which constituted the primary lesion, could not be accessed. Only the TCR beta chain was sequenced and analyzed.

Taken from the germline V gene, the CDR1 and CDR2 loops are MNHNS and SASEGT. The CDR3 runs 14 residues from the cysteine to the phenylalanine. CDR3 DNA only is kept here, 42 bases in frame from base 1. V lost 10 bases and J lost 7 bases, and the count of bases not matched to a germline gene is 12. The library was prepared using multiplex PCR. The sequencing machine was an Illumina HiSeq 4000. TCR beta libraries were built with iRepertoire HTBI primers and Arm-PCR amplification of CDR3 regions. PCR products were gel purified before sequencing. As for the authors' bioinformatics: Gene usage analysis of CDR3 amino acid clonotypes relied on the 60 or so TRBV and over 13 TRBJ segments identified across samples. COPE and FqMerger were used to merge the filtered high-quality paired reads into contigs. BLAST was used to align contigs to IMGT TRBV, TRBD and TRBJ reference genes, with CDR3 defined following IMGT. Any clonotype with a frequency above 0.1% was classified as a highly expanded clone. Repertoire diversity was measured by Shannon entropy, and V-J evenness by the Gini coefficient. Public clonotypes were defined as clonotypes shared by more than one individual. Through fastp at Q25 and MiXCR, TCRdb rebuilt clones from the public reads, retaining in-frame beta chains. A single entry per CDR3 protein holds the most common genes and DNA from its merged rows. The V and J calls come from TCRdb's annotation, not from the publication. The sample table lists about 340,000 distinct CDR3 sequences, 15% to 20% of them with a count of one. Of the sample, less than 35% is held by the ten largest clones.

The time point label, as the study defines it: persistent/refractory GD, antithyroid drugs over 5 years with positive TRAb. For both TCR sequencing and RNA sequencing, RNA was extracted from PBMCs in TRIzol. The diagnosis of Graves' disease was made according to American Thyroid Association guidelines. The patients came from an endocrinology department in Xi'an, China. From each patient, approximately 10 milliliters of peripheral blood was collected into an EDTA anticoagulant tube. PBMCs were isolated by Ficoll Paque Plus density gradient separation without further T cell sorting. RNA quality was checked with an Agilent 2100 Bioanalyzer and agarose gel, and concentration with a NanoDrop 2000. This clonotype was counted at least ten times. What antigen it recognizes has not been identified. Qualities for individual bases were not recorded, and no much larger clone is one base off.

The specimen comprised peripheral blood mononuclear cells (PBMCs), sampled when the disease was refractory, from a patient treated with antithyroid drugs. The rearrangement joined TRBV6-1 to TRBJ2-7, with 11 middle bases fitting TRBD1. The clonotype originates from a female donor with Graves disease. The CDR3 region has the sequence CAITGTGGTREQYF. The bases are TGTGCCATCACCGGGACAGGGGGTACTAGGGAGCAGTACTTC.